The clone carrying this T cell receptor (beta chain) was seen many times. The source of the sample is a study of human T cells and chemical hapten exposure. Regarding time point: patch test 1, 2 weeks after DPC sensitization. Treatment reported: therapeutic diphenylcyclopropenone sensitization with weekly scalp DPC. Using its own MiXCR run on the RACE reads, TCRdb lists one record per CDR3 protein. Of approximately 77,000 distinct CDR3 sequences listed, 6% to 9% were seen once; the top ten hold 1.5% to 1.9%. Specimen: whole blood, collected in connection with sensitization to the hapten diphenylcyclopropenone (DPC). This TCR was sampled from a woman aged 25 to 45 with alopecia areata. Some clones in this sample may be carry-over from other donors' samples.

CDR3 nucleotide sequence: TGTGCCAGCAGTGCGGGACAGGGAAGCACAGATACGCAGTATTTT. It codes for CASSAGQGSTDTQYF. V is TRBV9 and J is TRBJ2-3; TRBD1 matches 9 bases. V trimming: 5 bases; J trimming: 0 bases; junction bases outside the gene matches: 4. The CDR3 runs to 15 residues. The germline V gene encodes CDR1 SGDLS and CDR2 YYNGEE.